Listed here are 8 T cell receptor beta chains from one sample, sequenced in a study of graft-versus-host responses after intestinal transplantation. The antigens of these receptors remain unknown. The table came from immunoSEQ multiplex PCR; TCRdb's copy has only in-frame clones and leaves some out. The sample lists 110,000 to 150,000 clones; 85% to 95% were seen once. The sequenced sample was unstimulated CD4+ T cells sorted from spleen or lymph node cells, obtained before intestinal transplant. Receptors originate from a human donor who received an intestinal transplant.

The chain couples TRBV4-1 to TRBJ1-4; TRBD1 agrees at 7 bases. Germline CDR1 reads MGHRA; CDR2 reads YSYEKL. This CDR3 is built from 19 residues. The J segment lost 0 bases and the V segment lost 2 bases, leaving 12 bases of the junction unmatched. CDR3 sequence reads: CASSQRRKGAAATNEKLFF. CDR3 coding DNA: TGCGCCAGCAGCCAACGTCGCAAGGGGGCGGCCGCAACTAATGAAAAACTGTTTTTT.

The genes are TRBV9 and TRBJ2-4, with D possibly being TRBD1 (6 bases). This CDR3 region has 14 residues. CDR1 and CDR2 (germline): SGDLS, YYNGEE. Trimming removed 3 bases from V and 6 bases from J, with 13 bases in between. The CDR3 DNA follows: TGTGCCAGCAGCGCCGATCAGGGGTCAAACATTCAGTACTTC. It specifies CASSADQGSNIQYF.

CDR3 DNA: TGTGCCAGCAGGAACCAGGGGGGGGAGACCCAGTACTTC. It codes for CASRNQGGETQYF. This chain connects TRBV6-5 to TRBJ2-5, with D perhaps being TRBD1 or TRBD2 (7 bases each). This CDR3 is built from 13 residues. Trimming shortened V by 6 bases and J by 5 bases, and 13 bases separated the two germline ends. CDR1 MNHEY and CDR2 SVGAGI come from the germline V gene.

The CDR3 spells CASQHKGPSAEKLFF. The CDR3 region has the DNA TGCGCGAGCCAGCACAAGGGACCCTCGGCAGAAAAACTGTTTTTT. The rearrangement joins TRBV23-1 to TRBJ1-4, with a possible D match to TRBD1 (5 bases). TRBV23-1 is assigned to the ORF class and has an uncertain function. CDR3 length: 15 amino acids.

This clone was observed a few times. This rearrangement joins TRBV28 to TRBJ2-1; 10 nucleotides align to TRBD2. Germline CDR1 MDHEN, CDR2 SYDVKM. The J segment lost 7 bases and the V segment lost 1 base, leaving 13 bases of the junction unmatched. This CDR3 region has 18 residues. CDR3: CASSLYGGASGRRNEQFF. The CDR3 DNA sequence: TGTGCCAGCAGTTTATATGGAGGGGCTAGCGGGAGACGGAATGAGCAGTTCTTC.

The V gene is TRBV5-1, the J gene TRBJ2-5; D remains unclear. Germline V gene lookup returns CDR1 SGHRS and CDR2 YFSETQ. The CDR3 spans 17 residues. V dropped 0 bases and J dropped 5 bases, with 20 bases sitting between them. The DNA for the CDR3 is TGCGCCAGCAGCTTGGAGGGTCTGGGCCCAGGCATTGAGACCCAGTACTTC. This gives the protein CASSLEGLGPGIETQYF.

The rearrangement joins TRBV28 to TRBJ2-4; D remains ambiguous. V gave up 3 bases and J gave up 7 bases, with 13 bases separating them. The CDR3 is 14 amino acids. The V gene's germline CDR1 is MDHEN and CDR2 SYDVKM. The CDR3 sequence is CASSFNPGPNIQYF. The CDR3 DNA is TGTGCCAGCAGTTTTAATCCGGGTCCGAACATTCAGTACTTC.

V is TRBV5-1 and J is TRBJ1-5; 8 bases are shared with TRBD1. J gave up 0 bases and V 1 base, and 9 bases lay outside the gene matches. Germline CDR1 is SGHRS and CDR2 is YFSETQ. The CDR3 is made up of 18 amino acids. The CDR3 here is CASSLYPGGAGSNQPQHF. CDR3 bases: TGCGCCAGCAGCTTGTACCCAGGGGGCGCGGGTAGCAATCAGCCCCAGCATTTT.